The count of the clone carrying this T cell receptor beta chain is one. What it binds is not known. An end of the junction differs from the germline gene, which may be a read error. This entry is derived from a study of tumor-infiltrating lymphocytes in primary liver carcinoma. Study context: Patients of both sexes were 30 to 69 years old. Yields of productive TCRbeta reads ranged from roughly 3.5 to 7.5 million per sample and were similar across tissue types.

Germline-derived CDR1 and CDR2 are KGHDR and SFDVKD. The CDR3 loop spans 16 amino acids. Scientists recovered RNA and DNA together from roughly 18-30 mg of unsorted bulk tissue. Every patient in the cohort had a primary liver carcinoma. That carcinoma was treated by surgical resection. Study results and limitations: For tumor-adjacent and tumor-blood pairs, overlap was less than that seen for tumor region pairs.

With a constant-region primer, TCR beta cDNA was made from approximately 520 ng of total RNA. TCR beta libraries came from three nested multiplex PCR rounds using slightly modified ARM-PCR. PCR rounds one and two used TRBV1-TRBV30 forward primers with a C-beta reverse primer for approximately 11 cycles each. TCRdb independently ran MiXCR on the multiplex PCR reads; one entry per CDR3 protein. This table holds 70,000 to 85,000 distinct CDR3 sequences, 71% found once. This TCR came from a woman aged 55-75 years with primary liver carcinoma and hepatitis B virus infection. Specimen: liver tumor tissue from sampling region 4. Subset: tumor region T4, right-lateral pole. The chain has TRBV24-1 and TRBJ2-6; the match to TRBD2 covers 7 bases. The CDR3 loop is CVTSDRGERGANVLTF. The CDR3, as DNA: TGTGTCACCAGTGACCGGGGGGAGCGTGGGGCCAACGTCCTGACTTTC.